This is a list of T cell receptor beta chains from one sample in a study of T-cell memory formation after mild COVID-19. Each CDR3 protein is one row after TCRdb ran MiXCR on the 5' RACE reads. The sample lists approximately 290,000 distinct CDR3 sequences, 15% seen once, with roughly 22% in the top ten. Input material: PBMCs or a T cell subset sorted from them (not recorded which). These receptors all come from a young man who had mild COVID-19 (a few samples of this study predate the infection). Cell type and time point are not known. Both conserved end residues are part of each CDR3. D genes are given only for firm matches. Size values are once, few and many counts, or a class for expanded clones, and some rows have none.

CDR3 protein: CASRERDHRVGEQYF
CDR3 DNA: TGCGCCAGCAGGGAAAGGGATCACAGGGTGGGCGAGCAGTACTTC
clone size: few
J gene: TRBJ2-7
D gene: NA
V gene: TRBV4-1

CDR3 protein: CASSPEGVTEAFF
CDR3 DNA: TGTGCCAGCAGCCCAGAGGGGGTCACTGAAGCTTTCTTT
clone size: NA
J gene: TRBJ1-1
D gene: NA
V gene: TRBV7-2

CDR3 protein: CASSSRTGWGTDTQYF
CDR3 DNA: TGTGCCAGCAGCTCTCGGACAGGGTGGGGCACAGATACGCAGTATTTT
clone size: NA
J gene: TRBJ2-3
D gene: TRBD1
V gene: TRBV5-4

CDR3 protein: CASSQEIGGPTDTQYF
CDR3 DNA: TGCGCCAGCAGCCAAGAAATCGGGGGACCCACAGATACGCAGTATTTT
clone size: NA
J gene: TRBJ2-3
D gene: NA
V gene: TRBV4-3

CDR3 protein: CSAAGSTDTQYF
CDR3 DNA: TGCAGTGCTGCTGGGTCCACAGATACGCAGTATTTT
clone size: NA
J gene: TRBJ2-3
D gene: NA
V gene: TRBV20-1

CDR3 protein: CASSEGTVGELFF
CDR3 DNA: TGTGCCAGCAGCGAAGGGACAGTCGGGGAGCTGTTTTTT
clone size: NA
J gene: TRBJ2-2
D gene: TRBD1
V gene: TRBV2

CDR3 protein: CASSPSGGDYNEQFF
CDR3 DNA: TGTGCCAGCTCACCCAGCGGGGGCGACTACAATGAGCAGTTCTTC
clone size: NA
J gene: TRBJ2-1
D gene: TRBD2
V gene: TRBV18

CDR3 protein: CASSLDSSGNTIYF
CDR3 DNA: TGTGCCAGCTCACTCGACAGCTCTGGAAACACCATATATTTT
clone size: many
J gene: TRBJ1-3
D gene: NA
V gene: TRBV5-1

CDR3 protein: CASRGLAGGPGGELFF
CDR3 DNA: TGTGCCAGCAGGGGACTAGCGGGGGGTCCGGGCGGGGAGCTGTTTTTT
clone size: NA
J gene: TRBJ2-2
D gene: TRBD2
V gene: TRBV6-6

CDR3 protein: CSAPRTANTGELFF
CDR3 DNA: TGCAGTGCCCCGCGGACGGCCAACACCGGGGAGCTGTTTTTT
clone size: NA
J gene: TRBJ2-2
D gene: NA
V gene: TRBV20-1

CDR3 protein: CASSTGTGGPGGTEAFF
CDR3 DNA: TGCGCCAGCAGCACCGGGACGGGAGGCCCCGGAGGCACTGAAGCTTTCTTT
clone size: few
J gene: TRBJ1-1
D gene: NA
V gene: TRBV5-1

CDR3 protein: CASRGERGNEQFF
CDR3 DNA: TGTGCCAGCAGAGGGGAGCGGGGCAATGAGCAGTTCTTC
clone size: NA
J gene: TRBJ2-1
D gene: TRBD2
V gene: TRBV6-5